These 5 T cell receptor beta chains were all obtained from the same sample, sequenced in a study of CD8 T cells in ankylosing spondylitis. Each CDR3 protein gets one entry after TCRdb re-called the 5' RACE reads with MiXCR. The sample includes 200,000 to 250,000 distinct CDR3 sequences, 8.2% of them seen just once. Sequenced: blood, either unsorted or a sorted T cell fraction (not recorded which). The receptors were sampled from a female donor with ankylosing spondylitis or in good health (not recorded which).

The gene calls are TRBV11-2 and TRBJ2-4; 9 bases agree with TRBD2. CDR3 length equals 18 residues. Unmatched junction bases numbered 11, after V lost 5 bases and J lost 0 bases. Germline-derived CDR1 and CDR2 are SGHAT and FQNNGV. The CDR3 spells CASSGRLAGIIAKNIQYF. Here the CDR3 DNA reads TGTGCCAGCAGCGGGAGGCTAGCGGGGATAATAGCCAAAAACATTCAGTACTTC.

This clonotype was seen repeatedly, ten times or more. The chain couples TRBV27 to TRBJ2-5; tentative D call: TRBD2 (5 bases). The V end was cut by 0 bases, the J end by 5 bases, with 7 bases between. The CDR3 totals 13 residues. Germline-derived CDR1 and CDR2 are MNHEY and SMNVEV (reference sequence). CDR3 sequence (DNA): TGTGCCAGCAGTTTATCGAGGAGGGAGACCCAGTACTTC. Residues: CASSLSRRETQYF.

This clonotype was counted ten times or more. The chain couples TRBV6-2 or TRBV6-3 to TRBJ1-2; unclear D gene. The V gene's germline CDR1 is MNHEY and CDR2 SVGEGT. V was shortened by 4 bases and J by 2 bases, with 8 bases between the two germline ends. The CDR3 has 13 residues. CDR3 residues: CASSSGRNYGYTF. CDR3 coding DNA: TGTGCCAGCAGTTCTGGGAGGAACTATGGCTACACCTTC.

This clonotype was picked up many times. This chain joins TRBV29-1 and TRBJ1-3; 7 bases align to TRBD1. CDR3 length equals 13 residues. Germline V gene lookup returns CDR1 SQVTM and CDR2 ANQGSEA. V lost 7 bases, J lost 0 bases, and 3 bases stayed unmatched. Written as DNA, the CDR3 is TGCAGCGCTGGGACAGTCTCTGGAAACACCATATATTTT. Protein sequence: CSAGTVSGNTIYF.

This clonotype was found many times. This sequence joins TRBV14 and TRBJ2-7; 9 bases line up with TRBD2. The CDR3 consists of 15 residues. The trim removed 3 bases at V and 2 bases at J, leaving 5 bases unmatched. CDR1 and CDR2 (germline): SGHDN, FVKESK. In nucleotides, the CDR3 is TGTGCCAGCAGCCATAGCGGGAGTAGCACCTACGAGCAGTACTTC. Translation gives CASSHSGSSTYEQYF.